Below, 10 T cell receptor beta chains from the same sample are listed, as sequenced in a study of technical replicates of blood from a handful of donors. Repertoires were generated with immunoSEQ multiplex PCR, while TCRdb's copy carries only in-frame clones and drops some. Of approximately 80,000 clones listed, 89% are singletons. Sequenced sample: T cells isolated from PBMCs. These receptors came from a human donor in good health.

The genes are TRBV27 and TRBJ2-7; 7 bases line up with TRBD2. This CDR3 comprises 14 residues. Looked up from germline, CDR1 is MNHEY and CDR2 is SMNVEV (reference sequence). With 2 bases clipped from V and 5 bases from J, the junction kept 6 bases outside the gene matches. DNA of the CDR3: TGTGCCAGCAGTTTACTTGGCGGGAGTCACGAGCAGTACTTC. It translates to CASSLLGGSHEQYF.

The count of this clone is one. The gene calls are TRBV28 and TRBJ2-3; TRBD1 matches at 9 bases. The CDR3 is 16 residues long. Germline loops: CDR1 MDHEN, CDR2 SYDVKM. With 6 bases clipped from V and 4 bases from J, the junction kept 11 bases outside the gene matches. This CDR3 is CASSLQGALASDTQYF. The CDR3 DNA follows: TGTGCCAGCAGCTTACAGGGGGCTCTAGCTTCAGATACGCAGTATTTT.

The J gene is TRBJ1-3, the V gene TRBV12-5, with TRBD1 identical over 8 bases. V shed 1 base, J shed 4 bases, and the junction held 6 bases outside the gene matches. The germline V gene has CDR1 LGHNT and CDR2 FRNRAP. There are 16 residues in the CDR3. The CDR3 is CASGLGTGRDGNTIYF. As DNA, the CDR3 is TGTGCTAGTGGTTTGGGGACAGGGAGGGACGGAAACACCATATATTTT.

The DNA for the CDR3 is TGTGCCAGCTCAAGGCGGGGCCAAGAGACCCAGTACTTC. This codes for CASSRRGQETQYF. The chain couples TRBV11-3 to TRBJ2-5, with a tentative D call TRBD2 (6 bases). The CDR3 contains 13 residues. Trimming cost V 8 bases and J 1 base, with 11 bases left between them. CDR1 is SGHNT, CDR2 YENEEA, per germline.

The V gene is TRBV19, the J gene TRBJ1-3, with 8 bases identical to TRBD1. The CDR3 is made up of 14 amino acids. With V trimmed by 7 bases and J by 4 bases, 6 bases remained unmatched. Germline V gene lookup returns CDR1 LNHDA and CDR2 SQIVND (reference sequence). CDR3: CASKLTGEGNTIYF. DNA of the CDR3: TGTGCCAGTAAATTGACAGGGGAGGGAAACACCATATATTTT.

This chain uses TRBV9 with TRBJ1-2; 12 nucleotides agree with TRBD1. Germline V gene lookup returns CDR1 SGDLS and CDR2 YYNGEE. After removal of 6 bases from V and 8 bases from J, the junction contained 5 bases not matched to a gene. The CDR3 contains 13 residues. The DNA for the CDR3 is TGTGCCAGCAACGAAGGGACAGGGGGCGGCTACACCTTC. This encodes CASNEGTGGGYTF.

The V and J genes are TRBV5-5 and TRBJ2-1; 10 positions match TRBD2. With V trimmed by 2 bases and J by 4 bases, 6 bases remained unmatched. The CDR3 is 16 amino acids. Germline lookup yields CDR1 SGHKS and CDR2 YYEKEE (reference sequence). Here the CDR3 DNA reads TGTGCCAGCAGCTTAGCTCGGACTAGCGGTTACAATGAGCAGTTCTTC. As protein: CASSLARTSGYNEQFF.

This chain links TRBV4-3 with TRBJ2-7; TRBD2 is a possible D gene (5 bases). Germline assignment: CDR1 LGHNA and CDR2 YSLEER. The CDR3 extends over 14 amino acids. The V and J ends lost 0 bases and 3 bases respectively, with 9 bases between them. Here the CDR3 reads CASSQDRENYEQYF. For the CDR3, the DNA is TGCGCCAGCAGCCAAGATCGGGAAAACTACGAGCAGTACTTC.

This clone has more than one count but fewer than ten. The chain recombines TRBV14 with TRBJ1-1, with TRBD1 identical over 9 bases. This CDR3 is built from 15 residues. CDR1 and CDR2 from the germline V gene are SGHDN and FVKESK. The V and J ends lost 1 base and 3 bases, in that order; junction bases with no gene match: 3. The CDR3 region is CASSQVDRGDTEAFF. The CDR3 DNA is TGTGCCAGCAGCCAAGTAGACAGGGGGGACACTGAAGCTTTCTTT.

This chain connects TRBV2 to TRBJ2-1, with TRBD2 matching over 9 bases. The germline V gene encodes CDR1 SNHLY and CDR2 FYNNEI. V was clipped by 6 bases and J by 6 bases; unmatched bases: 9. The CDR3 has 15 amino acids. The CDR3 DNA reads TGTGCCAGCAGAGATTTGGGACTAGCTAGCAATGAGCAGTTCTTC. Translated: CASRDLGLASNEQFF.